These 31 T cell receptor beta chains were sequenced from one sample in a study of human T cells and chemical hapten exposure. The time point was: patch test 2, 6 weeks after DPC sensitization. This sample's treatment: therapeutic diphenylcyclopropenone sensitization with weekly scalp DPC. Using its own MiXCR run on the RACE reads, TCRdb lists one record per CDR3 protein. The table includes over 130,000 distinct CDR3 sequences, 12% detected once. Source: whole blood, taken in connection with sensitization to the hapten diphenylcyclopropenone (DPC). All receptors come from a woman in her forties or fifties with alopecia areata. Some clones in this sample may be carry-over from other donors' samples.

There are many counts of this clonotype. This chain links TRBV30 with TRBJ2-7; 10 positions match TRBD1. CDR3 length: 15 amino acids. The V gene end was trimmed by 2 bases and the J gene end by 3 bases; junction bases not matched to a gene: 7. The germline gives CDR1 GTSNPN, CDR2 SVGIG (reference sequence). The CDR3 here is CAWSSTGGAFYEQYF. The CDR3 DNA reads as TGTGCCTGGAGTTCGACAGGGGGCGCTTTCTACGAGCAGTACTTC.

This clonotype has more than one count but fewer than ten. The chain couples TRBV18 to TRBJ2-7, with D perhaps matching TRBD2 (6 bases). The germline V gene has CDR1 KGHSH and CDR2 LQKENI. Trimming took off 3 bases at V and 7 bases at J, with 13 bases between the two ends. The CDR3 is 13 amino acids. The CDR3 sequence: CASSPPVEGEQYF. The CDR3 nucleotides read TGTGCCAGCTCACCGCCGGTGGAGGGAGAGCAGTACTTC.

In its sample, this clonotype was seen a few times. This chain joins TRBV11-2 and TRBJ2-5; 8 bases align to TRBD1. CDR3 size: 14 residues. Trimming cost V 3 bases and J 4 bases; bases outside gene matches: 4. Germline V lookup: CDR1 SGHAT, CDR2 FQNNGV. In nucleotides, the CDR3 is TGTGCCAGCAGCTTGGCACAGGGGGGAGAGACCCAGTACTTC. As protein: CASSLAQGGETQYF.

This clonotype was recorded at least ten times. The chain carries TRBV29-1 and TRBJ2-5, with D uncertain. The germline gives CDR1 SQVTM, CDR2 ANQGSEA. The CDR3 has 13 amino acids. V was pared by 1 base and J by 5 bases, with 11 bases between. In DNA form, the CDR3 reads TGCAGCGTTGAAGTCCAGGTCGGGGAGACCCAGTACTTC. It translates to CSVEVQVGETQYF.

This clonotype turned up a few times. The chain employs TRBV5-1 and TRBJ2-1; TRBD1 is a possible D gene (5 bases). This CDR3 has 17 residues. Looked up from germline, CDR1 is SGHRS and CDR2 is YFSETQ. V lost 4 bases, J lost 4 bases, and 21 bases lay in between. CDR3 in amino acids: CASSPSISQGTYNEQFF. The CDR3 DNA reads TGCGCCAGCAGCCCCTCCATCTCTCAGGGAACATACAATGAGCAGTTCTTC.

There are a few counts of this clonotype. The chain employs TRBV5-4 and TRBJ2-3; 11 nucleotides agree with TRBD2. V gave up 4 bases and J gave up 0 bases; unmatched junction bases: 7. The CDR3 extends over 17 amino acids. The germline CDR1 and CDR2 sequences are SGHNT and YYREEE (reference sequence). This CDR3 is CASSPRTSGSSTDTQYF. CDR3 nucleotide sequence: TGTGCCAGCAGCCCGAGAACTAGCGGGAGCAGCACAGATACGCAGTATTTT.

The chain carries TRBV29-1 and TRBJ1-2, with a weak D call TRBD1 (5 bases). With 3 bases removed from V and 2 bases from J, the gap between germline ends came to 19 bases. The CDR3 spans 16 residues. The germline gives CDR1 SQVTM, CDR2 ANQGSEA. In nucleotides, the CDR3 is TGCAGCGTTGACCCCACTCAGGGCAGACGGAACTATGGCTACACCTTC. Protein sequence: CSVDPTQGRRNYGYTF. Full variable domain (remainder filled in from reference TRBV29-1 and TRBJ1-2): SAVISQKPSRDICQRGTSLTIQCQVDSQVTMMFWYRQQPGQSLTLIATANQGSEATYESGFVIDKFPISRPNLTFSTLTVSNMSPEDSSIYLCSVDPTQGRRNYGYTFGSGTRLTVV.

This clonotype occurred a few times. This chain connects TRBV19 to TRBJ2-3; 12 bases match TRBD2. Trimming cost V 4 bases and J 2 bases; bases outside gene matches: 4. CDR3 length: 16 residues. Germline assignment: CDR1 LNHDA and CDR2 SQIVND (reference sequence). The CDR3 loop reads CASSRTSGTLTDTQYF. CDR3 nucleotides: TGTGCCAGTAGTAGGACTAGCGGGACCCTCACAGATACGCAGTATTTT. The full variable domain, completed using reference TRBV19 and TRBJ2-3, is DGGITQSPKYLFRKEGQNVTLSCEQNLNHDAMYWYRQDPGQGLRLIYYSQIVNDFQKGDIAEGYSVSREKKESFPLTVTSAQKNPTAFYLCASSRTSGTLTDTQYFGPGTRLTVL.

The chain carries TRBV12-3 or TRBV12-4 and TRBJ2-3; no clear D gene. CDR3 length equals 13 residues. Trimming removed 5 bases at V and 9 bases at J, with 15 bases between. CDR3: CASSPQSRMTQYF. The CDR3, as DNA: TGTGCCAGCAGTCCCCAGTCTCGTATGACGCAGTATTTT.

The chain employs TRBV6-2 or TRBV6-3 and TRBJ2-7, with D possibly matching TRBD1 (5 bases). The germline V gene encodes CDR1 MNHEY and CDR2 SVGEGT. This CDR3 has 15 amino acids. Trimming stripped 6 bases from V and 2 bases from J, with 17 bases between. CDR3 nucleotide sequence: TGTGCCAGCAGACACCTTCAGGGCCTCGCCTACGAGCAGTACTTC. Residues: CASRHLQGLAYEQYF.

This chain links TRBV14 with TRBJ2-7; 7 positions agree with TRBD1. The V gene's germline CDR1 is SGHDN and CDR2 FVKESK. The CDR3 has 13 amino acids. V lost 2 bases to trimming and J lost 6 bases; unmatched junction nucleotides: 4. The CDR3 region has the DNA TGTGCCAGCAGCCAAACCAGGGGGACCGAGCAGTACTTC. This gives the protein CASSQTRGTEQYF. The variable domain in full, with the rest retrieved from reference TRBV14 and TRBJ2-7, is EAGVTQFPSHSVIEKGQTVTLRCDPISGHDNLYWYRRVMGKEIKFLLHFVKESKQDESGMPNNRFLAERTGGTYSTLKVQPAELEDSGVYFCASSQTRGTEQYFGPGTRLTVT.

This clonotype was seen at least ten times. V is TRBV5-4 and J is TRBJ2-7; D not resolved. Deletions cut 10 bases from V and 0 bases from J, with 14 bases between. This CDR3 is built from 13 residues. Germline CDR1 reads SGHNT; CDR2 reads YYREEE (reference sequence). CDR3 sequence: CAAAWGSSYEQYF. CDR3 in DNA: TGTGCCGCGGCGTGGGGTAGCTCCTACGAGCAGTACTTC.

Of note for this clonotype: A read error may produce the germline difference seen at one junction end. This chain links TRBV27 with TRBJ2-2, with D possibly being TRBD1 (5 bases). CDR3 length: 13 residues. Germline-derived CDR1 and CDR2 are MNHEY and SMNVEV (reference sequence). The CDR3 spells CPYLTVGTGELFF. In nucleotides, the CDR3 is TGCCCATACCTGACAGTGGGCACCGGGGAGCTGTTTTTT.

Ten or more counts support this clonotype. V usage is TRBV5-1 and J usage is TRBJ2-3; D is unclear. Per germline, CDR1 SGHRS and CDR2 YFSETQ. The CDR3 spans 13 residues. Trimming pared 4 bases from V and 4 bases from J, leaving 10 bases between. The CDR3 DNA follows: TGCGCCAGCAGCCGCCTTGGGGCAGATACGCAGTATTTT. It specifies CASSRLGADTQYF. Complete variable domain (other parts from reference TRBV5-1 and TRBJ2-3): KAGVTQTPRYLIKTRGQQVTLSCSPISGHRSVSWYQQTPGQGLQFLFEYFSETQRNKGNFPGRFSGRQFSNSRSEMNVSTLELGDSALYLCASSRLGADTQYFGPGTRLTVL.

This clonotype was recorded a few times. This chain connects TRBV14 to TRBJ2-3; 11 bases match TRBD2. Germline-derived CDR1 and CDR2 are SGHDN and FVKESK. The CDR3 has 18 amino acids. With V trimmed by 0 bases and J by 5 bases, 10 bases remained unmatched. CDR3 amino acids: CASSQDRLAGGLGDTQYF. DNA for the CDR3: TGTGCCAGCAGCCAAGATCGTCTAGCGGGAGGACTCGGAGATACGCAGTATTTT.

The chain recombines TRBV20-1 with TRBJ1-5; D unresolved. V lost 0 bases and J lost 6, with 12 bases in between. The CDR3 totals 14 residues. CDR1 DFQATT and CDR2 SNEGSKA come from the germline V gene (reference sequence). CDR3 in DNA: TGCAGTGCTAGAGATCGAGGGTACGGTCAGCCCCAGCATTTT. It encodes CSARDRGYGQPQHF.

This clonotype was seen a few times. The J gene is TRBJ2-7, the V gene TRBV28; no firm D call. The V gene lost 6 bases and the J gene lost 2 bases, with 8 bases spanning the gap. There are 12 residues in the CDR3. The germline V gene has CDR1 MDHEN and CDR2 SYDVKM. The CDR3 bases are TGTGCCAGCAGCCTAGACACCTACGAGCAGTACTTC. This encodes CASSLDTYEQYF.

V gene TRBV6-6 combines with J gene TRBJ2-7; no definite D call. This CDR3 comprises 13 residues. The ends were cut back, 2 bases at V and 6 bases at J, with 11 bases in the middle. The germline CDR1 and CDR2 sequences are MNHNY and SVGAGI (reference sequence). The DNA of the CDR3 is TGTGCCAGCAGTTACGTGGGATCTGGCGAGCAGTACTTC. Encoded protein: CASSYVGSGEQYF.

This clonotype was counted between two and nine times. The rearrangement joins TRBV10-2 to TRBJ2-1; 9 bases map to TRBD1. The V and J ends lost 8 bases and 6 bases, in that order; junction bases with no gene match: 8. The CDR3 has 14 amino acids. The germline CDR1 and CDR2 sequences are WSHSY and SAAADI. The CDR3 nucleotides are TGCGCCAGCCAGGACAGGGGAAATATCAATGAGCAGTTCTTC. Translation gives CASQDRGNINEQFF.

This clonotype occurred many times. CDR3 region: CASSATGVPGANVLTF. Here the CDR3 DNA reads TGTGCCAGCAGTGCCACAGGGGTTCCCGGGGCCAACGTCCTGACTTTC. V and J are TRBV12-3 or TRBV12-4 and TRBJ2-6; the match to TRBD1 covers 7 bases. This CDR3 contains 16 residues. With 5 bases clipped from V and 4 bases from J, the junction kept 8 bases outside the gene matches.

A few counts support this clonotype. This chain uses TRBV10-3 with TRBJ1-5; D is unclear. The germline V and J ends were trimmed by 4 bases and 7 bases, with 11 bases remaining between them. The CDR3 length is 13 residues. CDR1 is ENHRY, CDR2 SYGVKD, per germline. The chain's CDR3 is CAISVNGEQPQHF. For the CDR3, the DNA is TGTGCCATCAGTGTCAATGGAGAGCAGCCCCAGCATTTT.

V is TRBV7-9 and J is TRBJ1-3; D ambiguous. Germline V gives CDR1 SEHNR, CDR2 FQNEAQ (reference sequence). V was pared by 1 base and J by 7 bases, with 14 bases between. This CDR3 is 15 amino acids long. The CDR3 spells CASSLERTARNTIYF. The CDR3 DNA sequence: TGTGCCAGCAGCTTAGAAAGGACCGCCCGGAACACCATATATTTT. Full variable domain (rest looked up from reference TRBV7-9 and TRBJ1-3): DTGVSQNPRHKITKRGQNVTFRCDPISEHNRLYWYRQTLGQGPEFLTYFQNEAQLEKSRLLSDRFSAERPKGSFSTLEIQRTEQGDSAMYLCASSLERTARNTIYFGEGSWLTVV.

This clonotype showed up many times. The chain carries TRBV7-2 and TRBJ2-2; a weak D match, TRBD1 (6 bases). Germline V gene data show CDR1 as SGHTA and CDR2 as FQGNSA. This CDR3 spans 15 amino acids. The germline V and J ends were trimmed by 6 bases and 4 bases, with 15 bases remaining between them. The CDR3 DNA reads as TGTGCCAGCAGGACCAGGGGTCGCAGCACCGGGGAGCTGTTTTTT. This translates into CASRTRGRSTGELFF.

The chain combines TRBV12-3 or TRBV12-4 with TRBJ2-6; 10 bases are shared with TRBD1. Trimming removed 6 bases from V and 2 bases from J; junction bases left unmatched: 13. The CDR3 has 19 residues. CDR3 sequence: CASSSTLGTGAPGANVLTF. CDR3 coding DNA: TGTGCCAGCAGCTCGACTTTGGGGACAGGGGCCCCTGGGGCCAACGTCCTGACTTTC.

Details on this clonotype: This may be a read error, as it is one base from a much larger clone. This chain uses TRBV6-5 with TRBJ2-6; D tentatively reads TRBD1 or TRBD2 (5 bases each). There are 17 residues in the CDR3. V was shortened by 1 base and J by 3 bases, with 13 bases between the two germline ends. Looked up from germline, CDR1 is MNHEY and CDR2 is SVGAGI. This chain's CDR3 is CASSYLRGALGANVLTF. As DNA, the CDR3 is TGTGCCAGCAGTTACTTGAGAGGGGCGCTTGGGGCCAACGTCCTGACTTTC.

The rearrangement uses TRBV21-1 and TRBJ2-7; the table gives TRBD2 as D, unverified against the DNA. TRBV21-1 is recorded as a pseudogene. The CDR3 extends over 13 amino acids. CDR3 protein: CASSTPGLEEQYF. CDR3 bases: TGTGCCAGCAGCACCCCCGGACTGGAGGAGCAGTACTTC.

This clonotype was recorded at least ten times. The chain has TRBV18 and TRBJ1-1; unclear D gene. CDR1 KGHSH and CDR2 LQKENI come from the germline V gene. The CDR3 runs 13 residues. Deletions cut 4 bases from V and 1 base from J, with 7 bases between. CDR3 DNA: TGTGCCAGCTCACTTGGGTGGAACACTGAAGCTTTCTTT. This sequence encodes CASSLGWNTEAFF.

The genes are TRBV11-3 and TRBJ2-1; 13 bases map to TRBD2. CDR1 SGHNT and CDR2 YENEEA come from the germline V gene. This CDR3 is 18 amino acids long. After removal of 7 bases from V and 2 bases from J, the junction contained 11 bases not matched to a gene. DNA for the CDR3: TGTGCCAGCACTCCAGGACTAGCGGGAGCGGGGGCCTACAATGAGCAGTTCTTC. As protein: CASTPGLAGAGAYNEQFF.

The rearrangement uses TRBV20-1 and TRBJ1-1; no clear D gene. Germline V gene data show CDR1 as DFQATT and CDR2 as SNEGSKA (reference sequence). Between the trimmed V and J ends, which lost 5 bases and 4 bases, there was a span of 8 bases. The CDR3 covers 11 residues. The CDR3 DNA reads TGCAGTGCTGGATTGGTCACTGAAGCTTTCTTT. Translated, it gives CSAGLVTEAFF.

This clonotype was counted a few times. The chain is built from TRBV27 and TRBJ1-1, with TRBD1 matching over 8 bases. Germline lookup yields CDR1 MNHEY and CDR2 SMNVEV (reference sequence). After removal of 8 bases from V and 7 bases from J, the junction contained 9 bases not matched to a gene. The CDR3 is 13 residues long. The CDR3 nucleotides are TGTGCCAGCCGAAATCTCGACAGGGGTGAAGCTTTCTTT. Protein sequence: CASRNLDRGEAFF.

The chain couples TRBV18 to TRBJ1-1; no clear D. V was cut by 4 bases and J by 3 bases, with 12 bases left in between. CDR1 KGHSH and CDR2 LQKENI come from the germline V gene. This CDR3 has 14 residues. The CDR3: CASSLGTKDTEAFF. Written as DNA, the CDR3 is TGTGCCAGCTCACTTGGTACTAAGGACACTGAAGCTTTCTTT. The full variable domain, rest sourced from reference TRBV18 and TRBJ1-1, is NAGVMQNPRHLVRRRGQEARLRCSPMKGHSHVYWYRQLPEEGLKFMVYLQKENIIDESGMPKERFSAEFPKEGPSILRIQQVVRGDSAAYFCASSLGTKDTEAFFGQGTRLTVV.